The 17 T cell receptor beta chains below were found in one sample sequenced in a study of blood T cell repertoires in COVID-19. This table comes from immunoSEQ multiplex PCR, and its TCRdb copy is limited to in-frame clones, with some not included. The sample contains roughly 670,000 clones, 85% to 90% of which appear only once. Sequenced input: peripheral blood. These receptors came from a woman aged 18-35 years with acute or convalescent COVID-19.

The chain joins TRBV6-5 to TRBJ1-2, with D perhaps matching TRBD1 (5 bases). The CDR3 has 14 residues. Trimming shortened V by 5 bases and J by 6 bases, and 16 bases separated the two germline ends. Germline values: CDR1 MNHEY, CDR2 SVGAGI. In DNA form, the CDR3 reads TGTGCCAGCAGTCTCCCCCGACCAGGGAATGGCTACACCTTC. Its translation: CASSLPRPGNGYTF.

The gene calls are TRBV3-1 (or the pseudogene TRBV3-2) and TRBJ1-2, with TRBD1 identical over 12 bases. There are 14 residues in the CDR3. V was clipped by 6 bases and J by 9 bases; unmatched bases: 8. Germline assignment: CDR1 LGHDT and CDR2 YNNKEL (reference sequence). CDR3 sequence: CASRPGQGAGSYTF. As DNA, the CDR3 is TGTGCCAGCAGGCCGGGACAGGGGGCCGGAAGCTACACCTTC.

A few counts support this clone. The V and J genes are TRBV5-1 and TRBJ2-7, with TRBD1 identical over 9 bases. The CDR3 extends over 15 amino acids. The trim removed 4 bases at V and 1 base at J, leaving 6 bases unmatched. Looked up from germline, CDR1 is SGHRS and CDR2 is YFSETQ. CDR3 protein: CASSKWTGDSYEQYF. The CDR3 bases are TGCGCCAGCAGCAAATGGACAGGGGATTCCTACGAGCAGTACTTC.

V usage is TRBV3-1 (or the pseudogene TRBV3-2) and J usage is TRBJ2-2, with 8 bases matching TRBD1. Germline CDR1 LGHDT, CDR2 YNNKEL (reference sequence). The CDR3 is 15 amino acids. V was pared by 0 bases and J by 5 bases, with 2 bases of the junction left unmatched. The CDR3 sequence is CASSQDRGQTGELFF. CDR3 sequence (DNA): TGTGCCAGCAGCCAAGACAGGGGGCAAACCGGGGAGCTGTTTTTT.

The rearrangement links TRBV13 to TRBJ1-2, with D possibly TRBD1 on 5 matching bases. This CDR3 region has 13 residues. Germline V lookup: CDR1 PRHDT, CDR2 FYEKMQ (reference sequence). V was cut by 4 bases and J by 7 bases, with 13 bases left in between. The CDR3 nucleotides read TGTGCCAGCAGCTCAGACAGAATGATTGGCTACACCTTC. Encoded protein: CASSSDRMIGYTF.

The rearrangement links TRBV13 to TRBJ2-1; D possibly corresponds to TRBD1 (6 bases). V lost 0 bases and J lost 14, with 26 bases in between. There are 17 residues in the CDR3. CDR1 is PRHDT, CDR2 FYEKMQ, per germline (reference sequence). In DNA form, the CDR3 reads TGTGCCAGCAGCTTAGGCAGGGGCCAGGGTAGTAATTTAGGGGAGTTCTTC. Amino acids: CASSLGRGQGSNLGEFF.

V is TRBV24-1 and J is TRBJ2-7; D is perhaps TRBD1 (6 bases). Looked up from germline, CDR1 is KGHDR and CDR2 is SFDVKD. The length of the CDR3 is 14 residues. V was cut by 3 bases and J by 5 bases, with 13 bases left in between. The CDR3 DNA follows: TGTGCCACCAGTGATGGGGGACAAACGGACGAGCAGTACTTC. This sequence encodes CATSDGGQTDEQYF.

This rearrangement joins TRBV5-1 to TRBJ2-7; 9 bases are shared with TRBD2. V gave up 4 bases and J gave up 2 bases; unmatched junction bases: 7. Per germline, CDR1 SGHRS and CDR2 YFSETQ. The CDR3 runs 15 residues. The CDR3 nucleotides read TGCGCCAGCAGCCTTGTAGCGGGGGCGACCTACGAGCAGTACTTC. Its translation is CASSLVAGATYEQYF. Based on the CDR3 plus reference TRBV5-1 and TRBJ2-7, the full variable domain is KAGVTQTPRYLIKTRGQQVTLSCSPISGHRSVSWYQQTPGQGLQFLFEYFSETQRNKGNFPGRFSGRQFSNSRSEMNVSTLELGDSALYLCASSLVAGATYEQYFGPGTRLTVT.

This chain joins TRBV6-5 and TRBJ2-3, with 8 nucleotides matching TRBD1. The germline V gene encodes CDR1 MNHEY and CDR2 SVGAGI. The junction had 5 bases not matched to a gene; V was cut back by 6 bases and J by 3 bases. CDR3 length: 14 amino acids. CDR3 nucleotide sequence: TGTGCCAGCAGGGACAGGGCGAGGACAGATACGCAGTATTTT. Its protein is CASRDRARTDTQYF.

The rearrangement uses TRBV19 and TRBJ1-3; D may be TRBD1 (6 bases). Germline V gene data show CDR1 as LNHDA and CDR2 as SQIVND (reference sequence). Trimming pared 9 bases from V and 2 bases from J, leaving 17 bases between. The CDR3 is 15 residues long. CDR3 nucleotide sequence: TGTGCCAGCCTCGGACAGATGATCACTGGAAACACCATATATTTT. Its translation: CASLGQMITGNTIYF.

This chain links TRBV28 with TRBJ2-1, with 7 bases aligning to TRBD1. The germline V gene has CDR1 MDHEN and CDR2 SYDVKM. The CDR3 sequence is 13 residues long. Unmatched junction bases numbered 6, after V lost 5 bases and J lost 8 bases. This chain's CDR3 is CASSLGGGDEQFF. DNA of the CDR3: TGTGCCAGCAGTCTAGGGGGCGGCGATGAGCAGTTCTTC.

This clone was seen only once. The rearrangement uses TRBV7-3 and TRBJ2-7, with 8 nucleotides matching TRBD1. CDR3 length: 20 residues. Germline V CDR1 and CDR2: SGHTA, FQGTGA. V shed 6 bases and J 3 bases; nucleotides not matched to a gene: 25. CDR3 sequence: CASSPRGRRDRTIADYEQYF. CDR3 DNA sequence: TGTGCCAGCAGTCCAAGGGGTAGACGGGACAGGACTATTGCGGACTACGAGCAGTACTTC.

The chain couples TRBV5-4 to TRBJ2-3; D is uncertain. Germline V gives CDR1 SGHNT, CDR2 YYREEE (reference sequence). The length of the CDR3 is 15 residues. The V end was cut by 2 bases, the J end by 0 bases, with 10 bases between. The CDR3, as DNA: TGTGCCAGCAGCTTCCCCCTTACTAGCACAGATACGCAGTATTTT. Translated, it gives CASSFPLTSTDTQYF.

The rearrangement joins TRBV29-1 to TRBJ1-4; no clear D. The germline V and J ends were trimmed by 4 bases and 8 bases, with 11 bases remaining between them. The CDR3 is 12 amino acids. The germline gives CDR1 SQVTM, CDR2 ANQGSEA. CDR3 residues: CSVVIGSEKLFF. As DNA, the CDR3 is TGCAGCGTTGTGATCGGGTCGGAAAAACTGTTTTTT.

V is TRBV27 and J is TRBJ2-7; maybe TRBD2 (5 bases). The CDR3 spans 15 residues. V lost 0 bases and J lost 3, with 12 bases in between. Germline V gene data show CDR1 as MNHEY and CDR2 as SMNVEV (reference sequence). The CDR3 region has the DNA TGTGCCAGCAGTTTATCCGGGGTTAGGCGCTACGAGCAGTACTTC. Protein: CASSLSGVRRYEQYF.

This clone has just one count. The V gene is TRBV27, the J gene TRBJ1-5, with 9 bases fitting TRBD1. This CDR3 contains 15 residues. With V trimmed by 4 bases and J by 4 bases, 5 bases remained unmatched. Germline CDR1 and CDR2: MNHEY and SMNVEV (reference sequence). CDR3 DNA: TGTGCCAGCAGTTCCTCCGGGACAGGGAATCAGCCCCAGCATTTT. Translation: CASSSSGTGNQPQHF.

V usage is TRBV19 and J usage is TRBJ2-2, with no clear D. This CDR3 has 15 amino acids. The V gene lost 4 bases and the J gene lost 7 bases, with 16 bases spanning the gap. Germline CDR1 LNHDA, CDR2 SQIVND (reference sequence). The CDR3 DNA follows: TGTGCCAGTAGTAAACCACAGAATTTGGTCGGGGAGCTGTTTTTT. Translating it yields CASSKPQNLVGELFF.